What follows is one T cell receptor (beta chain) and its context. Its antigen is currently not known. One base away there is no much larger clone; base qualities are not given. This sample was taken from a study of technical replicates of blood from several donors (dated by TCRdb to 2017 to 2019). Libraries were constructed by the immunoSEQ multiplex PCR assay. The immuneACCESS repertoire file appears here via TCRdb, limited to in-frame rearrangements. These files lack a portion of the clones; in checked studies, under half of the deficit traces to unresolved V genes, and the cause of the others is not known. The sample records around 90,000 clones, around 94% of which are singletons. About 0.39% of the sample comes from the top ten. Between the V and J ends, shortened by 0 bases and 5 bases respectively, the junction contains 8 bases. The CDR3, cysteine through phenylalanine, is 13 amino acids long. The read is trimmed to its CDR3 DNA, 39 bases read in frame from base 1. Reading the germline V gene gives CDR1 SGHRS and CDR2 YFSETQ.

In this chain, TRBV5-1 is recombined with TRBJ1-2; no D gene can be assigned with confidence. This TCR was recovered from a human donor in good health. Sample: T cells isolated from PBMCs. The CDR3 region has the sequence CASSLVADYGYTF. The base sequence is TGCGCCAGCAGCTTGGTGGCAGATTATGGCTACACCTTC.